This TCR beta chain was captured in a study of cytotoxic CD8 clonotypes in ibrutinib-treated CLL. Study-wide context: Among the samples, the mean was approximately 250,000 productive templates and roughly 96,000 productive rearrangements.

The data were produced by immunoSEQ multiplex PCR, yet TCRdb's version contains in-frame clones alone and is incomplete. The sample carries 90,000 to 150,000 clones, roughly 57% recorded once. Study-level results: There were differences in sampling times between sustained-remission and progressing patients.

About this clone itself: Its antigen remains unknown.

The sequencing here drew on PBMCs, taken after 24 months of ibrutinib treatment. This receptor was obtained from a human donor with chronic lymphocytic leukemia.

The DNA for the CDR3 is TGTGCCAGCAGCATAGACACAAGCTCCTCCACTGAAGCTTTCTTT. Its translation is CASSIDTSSSTEAFF. The chain recombines TRBV7-2 with TRBJ1-1; D not certain. Germline loops: CDR1 SGHTA, CDR2 FQGNSA. V lost 5 bases and J lost 4, with 17 bases in between. The CDR3 is 15 residues long.